Listed here are 21 T cell receptor beta chains from one sample, sequenced in a study of T cells in Graves' hyperthyroidism and ophthalmopathy (dated by TCRdb to between 2018 and 2021). Library method: multiplex PCR. Instrument on record: Illumina HiSeq 2000. Amplification of TCR beta CDR3 regions was carried out from RNA transcripts. The TCR CDR3 was subjected to a first round of RT-PCR using the HTBI primer set and the Qiagen OneStep RT-PCR kit. TCRdb redid the processing of the public reads, applying fastp at Q25 and MiXCR, and retained in-frame beta chains. Each entry is one CDR3 protein sequence, shown with its most common DNA and genes. The sample yields roughly 57,000 distinct CDR3 sequences; approximately 57% were counted once. Roughly 3.3% of the sample is taken by the ten largest. Sequences were obtained from blood. The receptors stem from a woman between 55 and 75 years old with Graves' ophthalmopathy.

Many counts were recorded for this clonotype. The V and J genes are TRBV9 and TRBJ1-4, with D perhaps matching TRBD1 (5 bases). Trimming took 4 bases from V and 5 from J, leaving 9 bases between them. Per the germline V gene, CDR1 is SGDLS and CDR2 is YYNGEE. The CDR3 length is 13 residues. The CDR3 DNA reads as TGTGCCAGCAGCATTCGACAGAATGAAAAACTGTTTTTT. This sequence encodes CASSIRQNEKLFF.

The chain couples TRBV5-4 to TRBJ2-3, with D unresolved. Germline CDR1 SGHNT, CDR2 YYREEE (reference sequence). Trimming removed 4 bases at V and 1 base at J, with 7 bases between. The CDR3 covers 13 residues. The CDR3 spells CASSERGTDTQYF. CDR3 DNA sequence: TGTGCCAGCAGCGAACGTGGCACAGATACGCAGTATTTT.

This chain connects TRBV20-1 to TRBJ2-7, with 12 nucleotides matching TRBD2. The CDR3 has 13 residues. CDR1 and CDR2 from the germline V gene are DFQATT and SNEGSKA (reference sequence). V was clipped by 6 bases and J by 4 bases; unmatched bases: 4. The chain's CDR3 is CSAQTSGSYEQYF. Written as DNA, the CDR3 is TGCAGTGCGCAGACTAGCGGGAGTTACGAGCAGTACTTC.

This chain links TRBV9 with TRBJ1-6, with D hard to call. Looked up from germline, CDR1 is SGDLS and CDR2 is YYNGEE. V lost 0 bases and J 9 bases, leaving 10 bases between the germline ends. This CDR3 spans 14 amino acids. CDR3: CASSVEWGGSPLHF. CDR3 DNA sequence: TGTGCCAGCAGCGTAGAATGGGGTGGTTCACCCCTCCACTTT.

V is TRBV20-1 and J is TRBJ1-1, with unresolved D. The V end lost 0 bases, the J end lost 3 bases, and 14 bases lay between the germline ends. CDR1 and CDR2 from the germline V gene are DFQATT and SNEGSKA (reference sequence). CDR3 size: 15 residues. For the CDR3, the DNA is TGCAGTGCTAGAGATGCACTAGCGGGAGACACTGAAGCTTTCTTT. It yields the protein CSARDALAGDTEAFF.

This clonotype was counted at least ten times. The chain links TRBV20-1 to TRBJ1-4; D uncertain. V was clipped by 0 bases and J by 7 bases, with 0 bases between them. The CDR3 sequence is 10 residues long. Germline V gene lookup returns CDR1 DFQATT and CDR2 SNEGSKA (reference sequence). The CDR3: CSARDEKLFF. CDR3 bases: TGCAGTGCTAGAGATGAAAAACTGTTTTTT.

Here the CDR3 reads CASRPTASSYEQYF. CDR3 nucleotide sequence: TGTGCCAGCAGGCCGACTGCTAGCTCCTACGAGCAGTACTTC. V and J are TRBV19 and TRBJ2-7, with no clear D. There are 14 residues in the CDR3. V was trimmed by 9 bases and J by 0 bases, leaving 15 bases between them. Germline-derived CDR1 and CDR2 are LNHDA and SQIVND (reference sequence).

On this clonotype: A much larger clone sits a single nucleotide away, making a read error possible. V usage is TRBV6-5 and J usage is TRBJ1-1; no clear D gene. Germline CDR1 is MNHEY and CDR2 is SVGAGI. V was trimmed by 0 bases and J by 5 bases, leaving 16 bases between them. The CDR3 is 16 amino acids. The CDR3 protein is CASSYSTRGVGTEAFF. CDR3 in DNA: TGTGCCAGCAGTTACTCGACGCGGGGAGTAGGGACTGAAGCTTTCTTT.

This clonotype was counted at least ten times. The gene calls are TRBV11-2 and TRBJ2-5; D possibly uses TRBD1 or TRBD2 (6 bases each). V was shortened by 5 bases and J by 5 bases, with 12 bases between the two germline ends. Germline V lookup: CDR1 SGHAT, CDR2 FQNNGV. This CDR3 has 13 amino acids. The CDR3 region is CASSTPGAETQYF. The CDR3 nucleotides read TGTGCCAGCAGCACTCCGGGGGCGGAGACCCAGTACTTC.

This clonotype has only one observation. The chain's CDR3 is CSAMSRTGGNEQFF. CDR3 DNA sequence: TGCAGTGCAATGAGTAGGACAGGAGGGAATGAGCAGTTCTTC. The V call is TRBV20-1, the J call TRBJ2-1; weak D call: TRBD1 (7 bases). Trimming left V 6 bases short and J 7 bases short, with 19 bases between. This CDR3 has 14 amino acids. CDR1 DFQATT and CDR2 SNEGSKA come from the germline V gene (reference sequence).

The chain links TRBV7-2 to TRBJ1-2; a weak D match, TRBD1 (5 bases). The CDR3 has 14 residues. V was cut by 5 bases and J by 4 bases, with 14 bases left in between. Germline assignment: CDR1 SGHTA and CDR2 FQGNSA. This chain's CDR3 is CASSGLVGTYGYTF. CDR3 coding DNA: TGTGCCAGCAGCGGGCTGGTGGGGACCTATGGCTACACCTTC.

This clonotype came up many times. A read error may explain this, as a much larger clone is one base away. The chain uses TRBV20-1 and TRBJ1-6, with D possibly TRBD1 on 6 matching bases. The CDR3 is made up of 17 amino acids. Trimming removed 6 bases at V and 1 base at J, with 19 bases between. The germline V gene has CDR1 DFQATT and CDR2 SNEGSKA (reference sequence). The CDR3 sequence: CSAGAWGKRSYNSPLHF. Written as DNA, the CDR3 is TGCAGTGCGGGGGCCTGGGGTAAACGATCCTATAATTCACCCCTCCACTTT.

The chain combines TRBV27 with TRBJ2-3, with D uncertain. Trimming removed 6 bases at V and 9 bases at J, with 13 bases between. This CDR3 is 12 amino acids long. CDR1 and CDR2 from the germline V gene are MNHEY and SMNVEV (reference sequence). CDR3 in DNA: TGTGCCAGCAGCCAACTTGTCCGAACGCAGTATTTT. Protein product: CASSQLVRTQYF.

This clonotype was picked up many times. The chain is built from TRBV7-2 and TRBJ2-2, with a possible D match to TRBD2 (5 bases). Germline CDR1 reads SGHTA; CDR2 reads FQGNSA. V gave up 5 bases and J gave up 1 base, with 17 bases separating them. The CDR3 has 17 amino acids. The CDR3 region has the DNA TGTGCCAGCAGCCCAAATGACTATTTAGGGAACACCGGGGAGCTGTTTTTT. The encoded protein is CASSPNDYLGNTGELFF.

This clonotype was seen a few times. This may come from a read error, since a much larger clone is one base off. This chain joins TRBV4-2 and TRBJ1-4; 12 nucleotides line up with TRBD1. The CDR3 consists of 16 residues. Trimming at V came to 4 bases and at J to 6 bases, leaving 6 bases not matched to a gene. The germline CDR1 and CDR2 sequences are LGHNA and YNFKEQ. The DNA of the CDR3 is TGTGCCAGCAGCCGGGGGACAGGGGGCACTGATGAAAAACTGTTTTTT. Its translation: CASSRGTGGTDEKLFF.

The chain links TRBV10-1 to TRBJ2-7; D is ambiguous. Germline V lookup: CDR1 WNHNN, CDR2 SYGVQD (reference sequence). The CDR3 spans 12 residues. Trimming took off 3 bases at V and 4 bases at J, with 7 bases between the two ends. The CDR3 protein is CASSDSQYEQYF. The CDR3 region has the DNA TGCGCCAGCAGTGATTCCCAATACGAGCAGTACTTC.

Many counts were recorded for this clonotype. The rearrangement uses TRBV9 and TRBJ2-7; D possibly corresponds to TRBD2 (6 bases). The CDR3 runs 14 residues. Germline V gives CDR1 SGDLS, CDR2 YYNGEE. V lost 4 bases to trimming and J lost 5 bases, with 16 bases between them. The CDR3 sequence: CASSISGLTDEQYF. The CDR3 nucleotides read TGTGCCAGCAGCATATCGGGACTCACAGACGAGCAGTACTTC.

The chain recombines TRBV4-2 with TRBJ2-5, with D perhaps TRBD1 or TRBD2 (7 bases each). The CDR3 is made up of 15 amino acids. V was cut by 5 bases and J by 0 bases, with 13 bases left in between. Germline CDR1 is LGHNA and CDR2 is YNFKEQ. The CDR3 DNA sequence: TGTGCCAGCAGCTTAAGCGGGACAGACCAAGAGACCCAGTACTTC. Its translation is CASSLSGTDQETQYF.

This CDR3 reads CSARETANQPQHF. The CDR3 DNA reads as TGCAGTGCTAGAGAGACAGCCAATCAGCCCCAGCATTTT. The chain recombines TRBV20-1 with TRBJ1-5, with D perhaps matching TRBD1 (5 bases). CDR1 DFQATT and CDR2 SNEGSKA come from the germline V gene (reference sequence). Trimming stripped 0 bases from V and 3 bases from J, with 6 bases between. The CDR3 is made up of 13 amino acids.

This clonotype occurred many times. The chain uses TRBV6-6 and TRBJ2-6; the match to TRBD1 covers 8 bases. Germline CDR1 is MNHNY and CDR2 is SVGAGI (reference sequence). Trimming removed 6 bases from V and 6 bases from J; junction bases left unmatched: 13. This CDR3 is 17 amino acids long. The CDR3 here is CASSPRTGRTEANVLTF. DNA for the CDR3: TGTGCCAGCAGCCCCCGGACAGGGCGGACTGAGGCCAACGTCCTGACTTTC.

This rearrangement joins TRBV2 to TRBJ1-4, with a tentative D call TRBD1 (5 bases). CDR1 and CDR2 from the germline V gene are SNHLY and FYNNEI. The length of the CDR3 is 15 residues. V lost 2 bases and J 8 bases, leaving 15 bases between the germline ends. The CDR3 spells CASSELWGNGEKLFF. As DNA, the CDR3 is TGTGCCAGCAGTGAACTTTGGGGGAATGGAGAAAAACTGTTTTTT.